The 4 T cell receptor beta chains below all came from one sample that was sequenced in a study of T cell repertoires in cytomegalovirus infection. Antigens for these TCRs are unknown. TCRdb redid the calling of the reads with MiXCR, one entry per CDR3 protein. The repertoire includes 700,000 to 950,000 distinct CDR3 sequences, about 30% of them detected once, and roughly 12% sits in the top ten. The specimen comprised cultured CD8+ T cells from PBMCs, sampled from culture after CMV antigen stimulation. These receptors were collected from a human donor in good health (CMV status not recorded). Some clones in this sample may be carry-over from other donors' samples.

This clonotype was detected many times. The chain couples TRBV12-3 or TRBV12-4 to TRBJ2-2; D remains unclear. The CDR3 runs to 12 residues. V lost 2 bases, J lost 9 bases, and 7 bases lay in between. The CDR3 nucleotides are TGTGCCAGCAGTTTAAAGGGCCGGGAGCTGTTTTTT. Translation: CASSLKGRELFF.

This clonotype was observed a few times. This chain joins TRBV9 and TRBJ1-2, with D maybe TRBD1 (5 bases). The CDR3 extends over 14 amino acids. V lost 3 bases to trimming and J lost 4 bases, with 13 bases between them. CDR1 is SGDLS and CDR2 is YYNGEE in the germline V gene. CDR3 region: CASSAGRRTYGYTF. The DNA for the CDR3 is TGTGCCAGCAGCGCGGGACGGAGGACCTATGGCTACACCTTC.

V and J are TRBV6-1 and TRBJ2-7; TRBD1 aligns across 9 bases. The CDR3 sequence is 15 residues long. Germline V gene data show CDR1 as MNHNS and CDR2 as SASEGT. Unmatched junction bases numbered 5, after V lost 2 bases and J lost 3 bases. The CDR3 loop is CASSEPGQGFYEQYV. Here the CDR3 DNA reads TGTGCCAGCAGTGAACCGGGACAGGGATTCTACGAGCAGTACGTC.

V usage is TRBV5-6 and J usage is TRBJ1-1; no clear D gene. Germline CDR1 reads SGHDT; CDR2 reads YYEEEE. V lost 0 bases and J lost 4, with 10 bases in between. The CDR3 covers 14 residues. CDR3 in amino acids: CASSLGVGFTEAFF. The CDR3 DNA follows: TGTGCCAGCAGCTTGGGCGTGGGGTTCACTGAAGCTTTCTTT.